The 5 T cell receptor beta chains below were found in one sample sequenced in a study of a mutant IDH1 vaccine in newly diagnosed glioma. For these receptors, no antigen is known. Sequencing used immunoSEQ multiplex PCR; TCRdb keeps in-frame clones, though not all of them. The repertoire includes 33,000 or so clones, around 79% of them detected once, and roughly 8.8% sits in the top ten. The time point: week 35, safety follow-up. The investigators gave 300 ug of mutant IDH1 20-mer peptide in each vaccine dose, together with topical imiquimod. The sample in question was PBMCs, obtained from a glioma patient whose treatment included an IDH1 peptide vaccine. The receptors come from a young woman with glioma. Some clones in this sample may be carry-over from other donors' samples.

The chain joins TRBV6-5 to TRBJ2-2, with unresolved D. Trimming left V 0 bases short and J 6 bases short, with 2 bases between. Germline values: CDR1 MNHEY, CDR2 SVGAGI. The CDR3 is 12 amino acids. The CDR3 DNA follows: TGTGCCAGCAGTTACTCCCCCGGGGAGCTGTTTTTT. Translation gives CASSYSPGELFF.

The rearrangement joins TRBV25-1 to TRBJ2-3; D is unclear. CDR1 and CDR2 (germline): MGHDK, SYGVNS. Trimming cost V 4 bases and J 5 bases, with 10 bases left between them. The CDR3 runs 13 residues. CDR3 protein: CASSVKLLDTQYF. CDR3 coding DNA: TGTGCCAGCAGTGTCAAATTATTAGATACGCAGTATTTT.

The chain joins TRBV10-3 to TRBJ2-2; 7 nucleotides agree with TRBD1. The CDR3 has 15 amino acids. After removal of 2 bases from V and 0 bases from J, the junction contained 0 bases not matched to a gene. Germline V gene sequence: CDR1 ENHRY, CDR2 SYGVKD. CDR3 nucleotide sequence: TGTGCCATCAGTGAGGGACAGGCGAACACCGGGGAGCTGTTTTTT. It codes for CAISEGQANTGELFF.

V is TRBV7-9 and J is TRBJ2-7; 9 bases agree with TRBD1. Trimming removed 5 bases from V and 4 bases from J; junction bases left unmatched: 9. This CDR3 contains 15 residues. In germline, CDR1 is SEHNR, CDR2 FQNEAQ (reference sequence). The CDR3 DNA follows: TGTGCCAGCAGCGGGGGGACAGGGTTGGTGTACGAGCAGTACTTC. This sequence encodes CASSGGTGLVYEQYF.

This sequence joins TRBV10-3 and TRBJ1-2; TRBD1 might be the D (5 bases). The CDR3 consists of 13 residues. The V end was cut by 6 bases, the J end by 1 base, with 9 bases between. Germline V gives CDR1 ENHRY, CDR2 SYGVKD. The CDR3, as DNA: TGTGCCATCAGCGCTGGGGGTAACTATGGCTACACCTTC. Protein product: CAISAGGNYGYTF.